These 5 T cell receptor beta chains share one sample of origin, sequenced in a study of OX40 agonist ivuxolimab in advanced cancers. Generated by immunoSEQ multiplex PCR, the TCRdb table keeps only in-frame clones and is missing some. The sample holds tens of thousands of clones, 85% to 90% seen once. The specimen comprised CD4+ or CD8+ T cells sorted from blood, sampled in a trial of the OX40 agonist ivuxolimab. The receptor set was obtained from an adult with an advanced solid tumor such as melanoma, head and neck, liver or kidney cancer.

The genes are TRBV2 and TRBJ2-7; 7 bases agree with TRBD1. CDR1 and CDR2 (germline): SNHLY, FYNNEI. CDR3 length: 12 residues. The J segment lost 6 bases and the V segment lost 6 bases, leaving 5 bases of the junction unmatched. The CDR3 sequence: CASRGTVPEQYF. For the CDR3, the DNA is TGTGCCAGCAGGGGGACAGTCCCCGAGCAGTACTTC.

The rearrangement joins TRBV2 to TRBJ2-3; 7 bases are shared with TRBD1. With V trimmed by 11 bases and J by 2 bases, 7 bases remained unmatched. Per the germline V gene, CDR1 is SNHLY and CDR2 is FYNNEI. The CDR3 runs 13 residues. The CDR3 bases are TGTGCCTCGAACAGGGGAGCCACAGATACGCAGTATTTT. It encodes CASNRGATDTQYF.

The chain recombines TRBV12-5 with TRBJ1-1; D unclear. With 1 base removed from V and 10 bases from J, the gap between germline ends came to 7 bases. The CDR3 is made up of 11 amino acids. Germline V CDR1 and CDR2: LGHNT, FRNRAP. CDR3 nucleotide sequence: TGTGCTAGTGGTTTGGGTCGGGGAGCTTTCTTT. This encodes CASGLGRGAFF.

In this sample, this clone turned up once. The chain combines TRBV2 with TRBJ1-1; D perhaps matches TRBD1 (5 bases). The CDR3 consists of 14 residues. Germline V gene lookup returns CDR1 SNHLY and CDR2 FYNNEI. The germline V and J ends were trimmed by 4 bases and 3 bases, with 12 bases remaining between them. DNA for the CDR3: TGTGCCAGCAGTGTCACCAGGGAAGACACTGAAGCTTTCTTT. This translates into CASSVTREDTEAFF.

The J gene is TRBJ1-5, the V gene TRBV5-1; D gene ambiguous. Germline loops: CDR1 SGHRS, CDR2 YFSETQ. V lost 0 bases to trimming and J lost 0 bases, with 7 bases between them. The CDR3 loop spans 15 amino acids. The CDR3 reads CASSLDATSNQPQHF. The CDR3, as DNA: TGCGCCAGCAGCTTGGATGCAACTAGCAATCAGCCCCAGCATTTT.